This T cell receptor (beta chain) originates from a study of beta chain features in type 1 diabetes. General study points: PCR might favor shorter templates, equally in patients and controls. All four CD4+ subsets from Type 1 diabetes patients carried moderately but significantly shorter TCRB CDR3s.

Purity (above 95%) was reached by all sorted populations. Isolated RNA was reverse transcribed in full, so expressed TCRB transcripts were sequenced. This table comes from immunoSEQ multiplex PCR, and its TCRdb copy is limited to in-frame clones, with some not included. The sample has about 150,000 clones, approximately 8.1% seen once; the top ten hold less than 0.85%. A few counts support this clone. The antigen remains undetermined. This CDR3 has 15 amino acids. Trimming removed 0 bases from V and 1 base from J, with 9 bases in between. The germline V gene encodes CDR1 SGHDN and CDR2 FVKESK. This TCR was recovered from a man between 18 and 29 years old in good health. The chain links TRBV14 to TRBJ2-5; no clear D gene. The sequenced sample consisted of central memory CD4+ T cells from blood. CDR3: CASSQEFGLQETQYF. DNA for the CDR3: TGTGCCAGCAGCCAAGAATTTGGCCTCCAAGAGACCCAGTACTTC.